A single sample gave rise to the 31 T cell receptor beta chains below, sequenced in a study of blood T cell repertoires in COVID-19. Some clones are missing from TCRdb's copy, which holds only in-frame ones; the method was immunoSEQ multiplex PCR. Among hundreds of thousands of clones listed, approximately 86% were seen once. The sequencing sample was made of peripheral blood. Receptor source: a woman in her 70s with COVID-19, enrolled during active disease.

In this sample, this clone turned up once. This chain uses TRBV4-2 with TRBJ1-2; maybe TRBD1 (6 bases). Deletions cut 4 bases from V and 5 bases from J, with 14 bases between. The CDR3 covers 14 residues. Germline assignment: CDR1 LGHNA and CDR2 YNFKEQ. In DNA form, the CDR3 reads TGTGCCAGCAGCCCCATAGGGGGTGAGTATGGCTACACCTTC. Residues: CASSPIGGEYGYTF.

This clone was picked up one time. This chain joins TRBV12-5 and TRBJ2-1; 8 nucleotides line up with TRBD2. Germline V lookup: CDR1 LGHNT, CDR2 FRNRAP. This CDR3 spans 13 amino acids. The V segment lost 6 bases and the J segment 13 bases; nucleotides outside the gene matches: 11. The CDR3 loop reads CASGPQLAAEQFF. CDR3 bases: TGTGCTAGTGGCCCCCAACTAGCGGCGGAACAGTTCTTC.

The rearrangement links TRBV6-1 to TRBJ1-2; D not certain. V lost 2 bases to trimming and J lost 7 bases, with 11 bases between them. From germline, CDR1 is MNHNS and CDR2 SASEGT. The length of the CDR3 is 13 residues. The CDR3 loop reads CASSELLGGGYTF. In nucleotides, the CDR3 is TGTGCCAGCAGTGAACTGCTAGGAGGTGGCTACACCTTC.

The chain couples TRBV7-9 to TRBJ1-2; D ambiguous. Trimming left V 3 bases short and J 6 bases short, with 14 bases between. Germline CDR1 reads SEHNR; CDR2 reads FQNEAQ (reference sequence). The CDR3 runs 14 residues. The CDR3 here is CASSFTEKSDGYTF. The CDR3 nucleotides read TGTGCCAGCAGCTTTACGGAGAAGTCGGATGGCTACACCTTC.

In this sample, this clone turned up once. The chain employs TRBV6-2 or TRBV6-3 and TRBJ1-5; D gene ambiguous. Trimming cost V 5 bases and J 6 bases, with 17 bases left between them. The length of the CDR3 is 15 residues. CDR1 is MNHEY, CDR2 SVGEGT, per germline. DNA of the CDR3: TGTGCCAGCAGTGTGGTAGTTAAAGATCGTCAGCCCCAGCATTTT. It specifies CASSVVVKDRQPQHF.

The chain joins TRBV3-1 (or the pseudogene TRBV3-2) to TRBJ1-5; D unclear. The CDR3 runs 14 residues. V lost 5 bases to trimming and J lost 2 bases, with 10 bases between them. Germline V gene data show CDR1 as LGHDT and CDR2 as YNNKEL (reference sequence). CDR3 amino acids: CASSVVGGNQPQHF. The CDR3 DNA reads TGTGCCAGCAGCGTGGTGGGAGGCAATCAGCCCCAGCATTTT.

As regards this clone: Other DNA sequences in the same sample also yield this CDR3. This chain connects TRBV20-1 to TRBJ2-5; D call uncertain. The length of the CDR3 is 10 residues. Deletions cut 5 bases from V and 5 bases from J, with 6 bases between. The V gene's germline CDR1 is DFQATT and CDR2 SNEGSKA (reference sequence). The CDR3 protein is CSASGETQYF. For the CDR3, the DNA is TGCAGTGCTTCCGGGGAGACCCAGTACTTC.

This clone has just one count. The rearrangement joins TRBV11-2 to TRBJ1-4; D remains unclear. Germline CDR1 is SGHAT and CDR2 is FQNNGV. This CDR3 is 14 amino acids long. Trimming took 4 bases from V and 8 from J, leaving 14 bases between them. The CDR3 coding sequence is TGTGCCAGCAGCTCGGGAGTCACGGGGGAAAAACTGTTTTTT. This translates into CASSSGVTGEKLFF.

The V gene is TRBV7-9, the J gene TRBJ2-7; 11 bases are a match to TRBD1. CDR1 SEHNR and CDR2 FQNEAQ come from the germline V gene (reference sequence). The CDR3 consists of 17 residues. V gave up 5 bases and J gave up 2 bases; unmatched junction bases: 11. For the CDR3, the DNA is TGTGCCAGCAGCCCCCGGACAGGGGGCGCTCCGGCCTACGAGCAGTACTTC. It translates to CASSPRTGGAPAYEQYF.

The J gene is TRBJ2-2, the V gene TRBV6-5; D perhaps matches TRBD2 (6 bases). Trimming left V 4 bases short and J 5 bases short, with 8 bases between. Germline CDR1 and CDR2: MNHEY and SVGAGI. The CDR3 has 13 residues. The chain's CDR3 is CASSLLATGELFF. Written as DNA, the CDR3 is TGTGCCAGCAGTTTACTAGCTACCGGGGAGCTGTTTTTT.

The chain links TRBV5-6 to TRBJ1-2; TRBD1 agrees at 7 bases. Germline V gene sequence: CDR1 SGHDT, CDR2 YYEEEE. This CDR3 has 13 residues. Trimming took 2 bases from V and 7 from J; bases not matched to a gene: 5. This CDR3 reads CASSLMGDSGYTF. CDR3 coding DNA: TGTGCCAGCAGCTTAATGGGGGACAGTGGCTACACCTTC. Looking up the rest from reference TRBV5-6 and TRBJ1-2 gives the full variable domain: DAGVTQSPTHLIKTRGQQVTLRCSPKSGHDTVSWYQQALGQGPQFIFQYYEEEERQRGNFPDRFSGHQFPNYSSELNVNALLLGDSALYLCASSLMGDSGYTFGSGTRLTVV.

This chain connects TRBV5-8 to TRBJ1-2; D might be TRBD1 (5 bases). The CDR3 contains 16 residues. V lost 0 bases and J lost 7, with 19 bases in between. CDR1 SGHTS and CDR2 YDEGEE come from the germline V gene. CDR3 protein: CASSLDGTAGPGGYTF. CDR3 DNA: TGTGCCAGCAGCTTGGATGGAACAGCGGGGCCAGGTGGCTACACCTTC.

The chain recombines TRBV9 with TRBJ2-7; a possible D gene is TRBD1 (6 bases). Per germline, CDR1 SGDLS and CDR2 YYNGEE. V was cut by 3 bases and J by 0 bases, with 13 bases left in between. The CDR3 totals 15 residues. The CDR3, as DNA: TGTGCCAGCAGCGCCAGGGGCGAGGCCTCCTACGAGCAGTACTTC. Encoded protein: CASSARGEASYEQYF.

J is TRBJ1-3 and V is TRBV12-5; 12 nucleotides line up with TRBD1. This CDR3 has 18 amino acids. Germline trimming cut 2 bases from V and 4 bases from J; bases unmatched to any gene: 9. From germline, CDR1 is LGHNT and CDR2 FRNRAP. CDR3 nucleotides: TGTGCTAGTGGTTTGTACCCGGGACAGGGGGCGTCGGGAAACACCATATATTTT. Translated, it gives CASGLYPGQGASGNTIYF.

The chain couples TRBV7-2 to TRBJ2-1; possible D gene TRBD2, 6 bases. V lost 4 bases to trimming and J lost 5 bases, with 9 bases between them. The CDR3 covers 13 residues. The V gene's germline CDR1 is SGHTA and CDR2 FQGNSA. The CDR3 DNA sequence: TGTGCCAGCAGCTCTGGACTAAACAATGAGCAGTTCTTC. Encoded protein: CASSSGLNNEQFF.

The chain links TRBV28 to TRBJ2-1; possibly TRBD2 for D (7 bases). The ends were cut back, 4 bases at V and 4 bases at J, with 11 bases in the middle. Germline loops: CDR1 MDHEN, CDR2 SYDVKM. CDR3 length equals 14 residues. The CDR3: CASSWGGVYNEQFF. The CDR3, as DNA: TGTGCCAGCAGTTGGGGGGGCGTTTACAATGAGCAGTTCTTC.

V usage is TRBV24-1 and J usage is TRBJ2-2, with 8 positions matching TRBD2. The CDR3 length is 16 residues. In germline, CDR1 is KGHDR, CDR2 SFDVKD. V shed 3 bases and J 6 bases; nucleotides not matched to a gene: 8. DNA for the CDR3: TGTGCCACCAGTGATCCCCGGGGGGGGAAGGCCGGGGAGCTGTTTTTT. Protein product: CATSDPRGGKAGELFF.

This clone has only one observation. The chain couples TRBV7-9 to TRBJ2-3; 10 bases map to TRBD2. This CDR3 has 16 residues. With 6 bases clipped from V and 1 base from J, the junction kept 7 bases outside the gene matches. From germline, CDR1 is SEHNR and CDR2 FQNEAQ (reference sequence). The CDR3 protein is CASRPDLAGGTDTQYF. CDR3 sequence (DNA): TGTGCCAGCAGGCCAGACCTAGCGGGGGGCACAGATACGCAGTATTTT.

The V gene is TRBV28, the J gene TRBJ2-7; 12 nucleotides align to TRBD2. The junction had 10 bases not matched to a gene; V was cut back by 3 bases and J by 4 bases. The CDR3 extends over 17 amino acids. Germline CDR1 and CDR2: MDHEN and SYDVKM. The CDR3 nucleotides read TGTGCCAGCAGTTTCGCCTCTGCTAGCGGGGGGGGATACGAGCAGTACTTC. Translation gives CASSFASASGGGYEQYF.

Comments on this clone: A junction boundary mismatches the germline segment, possibly from a read error. V and J are TRBV5-4 and TRBJ2-7; D might be TRBD2 (6 bases). Looked up from germline, CDR1 is SGHNT and CDR2 is YYREEE (reference sequence). The CDR3 totals 13 residues. This chain's CDR3 is CASSLTSSHEQYF. The CDR3 DNA reads as TGTGCCAGCAGCTTGACTAGCTCCCACGAGCAGTACTTC. Using reference TRBV5-4 and TRBJ2-7 for the parts outside the CDR3, the full variable domain is ETGVTQSPTHLIKTRGQQVTLRCSSQSGHNTVSWYQQALGQGPQFIFQYYREEENGRGNFPPRFSGLQFPNYSSELNVNALELDDSALYLCASSLTSSHEQYFGPGTRLTVT.

Regarding this clone: This sample also contains other DNA sequences that code for the same CDR3. This chain uses TRBV27 with TRBJ1-2; 8 nucleotides match TRBD1. Trimming cost V 2 bases and J 4 bases; bases outside gene matches: 0. The CDR3 length is 13 residues. Germline CDR1 and CDR2: MNHEY and SMNVEV (reference sequence). CDR3 nucleotide sequence: TGTGCCAGCAGTTTAGGACAGGGCTATGGCTACACCTTC. Translated, it gives CASSLGQGYGYTF.

V is TRBV5-6 and J is TRBJ2-1; D remains ambiguous. V gave up 0 bases and J gave up 4 bases, with 11 bases separating them. CDR1 SGHDT and CDR2 YYEEEE come from the germline V gene. The CDR3 runs 15 residues. Here the CDR3 DNA reads TGTGCCAGCAGCTTGGGACTTAGCCCTTACAATGAGCAGTTCTTC. The encoded protein is CASSLGLSPYNEQFF.

A single count supports this clone. The CDR3 DNA reads as TGTGCCAGTAGTATGGGACTAGCGGGGGGGCCGAGCACAGATACGCAGTATTTT. Its translation is CASSMGLAGGPSTDTQYF. V gene TRBV19 combines with J gene TRBJ2-3; TRBD2 agrees at 16 bases. Germline CDR1 is LNHDA and CDR2 is SQIVND (reference sequence). The CDR3 is made up of 18 amino acids. V shed 3 bases, J shed 0 bases, and the junction held 3 bases outside the gene matches.

Written as DNA, the CDR3 is TGTGCCAGCTCACCACCGTTGACAGGGGCTGAAGCTTTCTTT. This gives the protein CASSPPLTGAEAFF. The chain carries TRBV18 and TRBJ1-1; 8 bases map to TRBD1. Germline V gene lookup returns CDR1 KGHSH and CDR2 LQKENI. V shed 0 bases and J 6 bases; nucleotides not matched to a gene: 3. The CDR3 is made up of 14 amino acids.

V gene TRBV5-6 combines with J gene TRBJ2-1; D is possibly TRBD1 (5 bases). The V end was cut by 4 bases, the J end by 1 base, with 15 bases between. The CDR3 spans 16 residues. The germline V gene has CDR1 SGHDT and CDR2 YYEEEE. The CDR3 sequence is CASSVTGSISYNEQFF. The CDR3 nucleotides are TGTGCCAGCAGCGTAACAGGTTCCATATCCTACAATGAGCAGTTCTTC.

The rearrangement uses TRBV19 and TRBJ1-6, with 8 nucleotides matching TRBD1. This CDR3 region has 17 residues. Germline-derived CDR1 and CDR2 are LNHDA and SQIVND (reference sequence). Losses at the gene ends were 1 base for V and 6 bases for J; bases not matched to a gene: 8. The CDR3 DNA is TGTGCCAGTAGTATAGGTCGGCAGGGGGCCGGTAATTCACCCCTCCACTTT. Translation gives CASSIGRQGAGNSPLHF.

V is TRBV2 and J is TRBJ2-7, with 9 bases identical to TRBD1. The CDR3 covers 11 residues. Looked up from germline, CDR1 is SNHLY and CDR2 is FYNNEI. Unmatched junction bases numbered 5, after V lost 6 bases and J lost 11 bases. The CDR3 protein is CASSVDRGKYF. The CDR3 DNA reads as TGTGCCAGCAGCGTAGACAGGGGGAAGTACTTC.

This clone was picked up one time. V is TRBV4-2 and J is TRBJ2-7, with 14 bases aligning to TRBD2. This CDR3 contains 15 residues. Looked up from germline, CDR1 is LGHNA and CDR2 is YNFKEQ. Trimming cost V 4 bases and J 2 bases; bases outside gene matches: 1. CDR3: CASSPTSGGAYEQYF. The CDR3 nucleotides read TGTGCCAGCAGCCCGACTAGCGGGGGGGCCTACGAGCAGTACTTC.

This chain connects TRBV6-2 or TRBV6-3 to TRBJ1-1, with TRBD1 matching 9 bases. Germline trimming cut 2 bases from V and 6 bases from J; bases unmatched to any gene: 7. This CDR3 is built from 15 residues. Per germline, CDR1 MNHEY and CDR2 SVGEGT. In DNA, the CDR3 is TGTGCCAGCAGTTACCCCCGGGACAGGGAATCTGAAGCTTTCTTT. It is translated as CASSYPRDRESEAFF.

The chain joins TRBV19 to TRBJ1-5; 7 nucleotides match TRBD1. J lost 7 bases, V lost 5 bases, and 11 bases had no gene match. CDR3 length: 15 amino acids. CDR1 LNHDA and CDR2 SQIVND come from the germline V gene (reference sequence). CDR3 sequence reads: CASSAELAGGQPQHF. The CDR3 nucleotides read TGTGCCAGTAGTGCCGAACTCGCAGGGGGACAGCCCCAGCATTTT.

V is TRBV24-1 and J is TRBJ1-1; 8 positions match TRBD1. Per the germline V gene, CDR1 is KGHDR and CDR2 is SFDVKD. After removal of 8 bases from V and 1 base from J, the junction contained 2 bases not matched to a gene. There are 13 residues in the CDR3. In DNA, the CDR3 is TGTGCCACCATGGGGACAGGGAACACTGAAGCTTTCTTT. This translates into CATMGTGNTEAFF.